In its sample, the clone carrying this TCR beta chain was seen a few times. Its matching antigen is unknown. TCRdb reanalysed the 5' RACE reads using MiXCR and keeps one entry per CDR3 protein. Of approximately 700,000 distinct CDR3 sequences in the sample, less than 7% are singletons; the top ten hold 1.5% to 2%. The length of the CDR3 is 15 residues. V was pared by 5 bases and J by 5 bases, with 15 bases between. The germline V gene has CDR1 SGHVS and CDR2 FNYEAQ. This sample stems from a study of identical twins. Notes on the study in general: Twin sharing of out-of-frame TCR alpha was underestimated by models in monozygotic pairs. Conclusions leaned on cross-sectional statistical analysis and did not track the same donors over time.

This TCR was sampled from a man younger than 35 in good health. The source material was naive T cells sorted from blood. The gene calls are TRBV7-6 and TRBJ1-4; the D gene is possibly TRBD1 (5 bases). This CDR3 is CASSPPGVPNEKLFF. The CDR3 DNA sequence: TGTGCCAGCAGCCCACCGGGGGTGCCAAATGAAAAACTGTTTTTT.